The 8 T cell receptor beta chains given below trace back to one sample, sequenced in a study of shared clonotypes between healthy human individuals. Libraries were prepared by immunoSEQ multiplex PCR; TCRdb keeps only in-frame clonotypes and omits some of them. The table lists more than 2 million clones, around 95% of them singletons, with 0.1% to 0.15% in the top ten. Sequencing used naive CD4+ T cells sorted from blood. Subset here: CD45RA+ positively selected. These TCRs come from a man between 18 and 35 years old in good health.

Concerning this clone itself: In the same sample, other DNA sequences code for this CDR3. The V gene is TRBV30, the J gene TRBJ1-5, with D possibly TRBD1 on 6 matching bases. V was cut by 2 bases and J by 7 bases, with 12 bases left in between. In germline, CDR1 is GTSNPN, CDR2 SVGIG (reference sequence). The CDR3 covers 13 residues. CDR3 region: CAWSLQGGQPQHF. The CDR3 DNA follows: TGTGCCTGGAGTTTACAGGGTGGGCAGCCCCAGCATTTT.

This clone was detected only once. V gene TRBV7-2 combines with J gene TRBJ1-5, with 7 bases lining up with TRBD1. The V gene's germline CDR1 is SGHTA and CDR2 FQGNSA. There are 15 residues in the CDR3. J lost 5 bases, V lost 5 bases, and 9 bases had no gene match. The CDR3: CASSPKTGTDQPQHF. The CDR3 DNA reads TGTGCCAGCAGCCCCAAGACAGGGACTGATCAGCCCCAGCATTTT.

This chain connects TRBV6-1 to TRBJ2-3, with D unclear. Germline V CDR1 and CDR2: MNHNS, SASEGT. The CDR3 length is 13 residues. Trimming cost V 8 bases and J 0 bases, with 9 bases left between them. The CDR3 coding sequence is TGTGCCAGCGTGGGCGGCAGCACAGATACGCAGTATTTT. Its translation is CASVGGSTDTQYF.

The chain uses TRBV7-3 and TRBJ2-7; 9 bases are a match to TRBD1. The CDR3 is 15 residues long. V shed 5 bases, J shed 5 bases, and the junction held 10 bases outside the gene matches. From germline, CDR1 is SGHTA and CDR2 FQGTGA. The CDR3 loop is CASSTPGQGFDEQYF. CDR3 coding DNA: TGTGCCAGCAGCACACCGGGACAGGGTTTTGACGAGCAGTACTTC.

The chain employs TRBV5-6 and TRBJ1-2; D gene unclear. Germline assignment: CDR1 SGHDT and CDR2 YYEEEE. V was shortened by 0 bases and J by 6 bases, with 15 bases between the two germline ends. The CDR3 length is 15 residues. CDR3 DNA: TGTGCCAGCAGCTTGGGAAGCGGGAAGATAAATGGCTACACCTTC. Residues: CASSLGSGKINGYTF.

J is TRBJ1-1 and V is TRBV6-5; D is ambiguous. This CDR3 is 14 amino acids long. Germline assignment: CDR1 MNHEY and CDR2 SVGAGI. Trimming stripped 5 bases from V and 5 bases from J, with 15 bases between. CDR3 DNA sequence: TGTGCCAGCAGTCGGACGGCCGATAGGACTGAAGCTTTCTTT. Translating it yields CASSRTADRTEAFF.

The chain is built from TRBV4-1 and TRBJ2-1, with 11 bases matching TRBD2. The CDR3 is made up of 16 amino acids. In germline, CDR1 is MGHRA, CDR2 YSYEKL. V shed 2 bases and J 8 bases; nucleotides not matched to a gene: 8. The CDR3 DNA sequence: TGCGCCAGCAGCCAAACTACTAGCGGGAGTTTGTATGAGCAGTTCTTC. Its protein product is CASSQTTSGSLYEQFF.

Regarding this clone: This same CDR3 is encoded by further DNA sequences in the sample. The chain is built from TRBV4-3 and TRBJ1-5, with 9 nucleotides matching TRBD1. V dropped 3 bases and J dropped 1; count of bases not matched to a gene: 1. The CDR3 is 15 residues long. The germline V gene encodes CDR1 LGHNA and CDR2 YSLEER. CDR3 sequence (DNA): TGCGCCAGCAGCCAGGACAGGGGAAGCAATCAGCCCCAGCATTTT. Its protein product is CASSQDRGSNQPQHF.